Only a few counts were recorded for the clone carrying this TCR beta chain. The target antigen is unknown. Specified time point: healthy volunteer bleed at 2 weeks. The starting material, unfractionated whole blood, was used for total RNA extraction. This sample is part of a study of human T cells and chemical hapten exposure. The CDR3 runs to 14 residues. Losses at the gene ends were 3 bases for V and 7 bases for J; bases not matched to a gene: 6. Study-level points and caveats: TCRs whose frequency exceeded 1 in 1000 remained the same following DPC sensitization.

TCRdb ran MiXCR on the RACE reads and lists one entry per CDR3 protein. In the table there are about 93,000 distinct CDR3 sequences, about 10% of which are singletons. The sample consisted of whole blood. This sequence was found in a female donor in good health. Some clones in this sample may be carry-over from other donors' samples. V is TRBV12-3 or TRBV12-4 and J is TRBJ1-5, with 7 positions matching TRBD1. CDR3: CASSLGSQGQPQHF. The CDR3 coding sequence is TGTGCCAGCAGTTTGGGATCACAGGGGCAGCCCCAGCATTTT.